This T cell receptor (beta chain) was sequenced in a study of cytomegalovirus exposure and HLA in healthy donors. Sequencing used immunoSEQ multiplex PCR; TCRdb keeps in-frame clones, though not all of them. The table includes 120,000 or so clones, around 86% detected once. Trimming removed 5 bases from V and 5 bases from J, with 8 bases in between. The CDR3 length is 11 residues. The germline CDR1 and CDR2 sequences are SQVTM and ANQGSEA. The donors belonged to the approximately 120-subject validation cohort, separate from the roughly 670-subject first cohort. The specimen sequenced was PBMCs. The chain recombines TRBV29-1 with TRBJ2-3, with TRBD2 as a possible D gene (6 bases). The origin of this receptor is a man between 18 and 35 years old in good health and CMV-seronegative. CDR3 protein: CSVPRGDTQYF. DNA for the CDR3: TGCAGCGTTCCGCGGGGAGATACGCAGTATTTT.